These T cell receptor beta chains were read from a single sample in a study of radiotherapy plus CTLA-4 blockade in lung cancer. The repertoire was sequenced with immunoSEQ multiplex PCR; TCRdb's copy has only in-frame clones and lacks some. The sample holds roughly 57,000 clones, approximately 84% seen once. The specimen was peripheral blood, collected from a patient treated with radiotherapy plus ipilimumab. These receptors came from a human donor with non-small cell lung cancer whose response to radiotherapy plus ipilimumab could not be evaluated. Each CDR3 is given with its conserved first and last residue. A D gene is named only where the DNA matches it firmly. Not every row has a clone size; where given, it reads once, few, many or a size class.

cdr3_nt,cdr3_aa,d_call,clone_size,v_call,j_call
TGCGCCAGCAGCCAAGCCCTAGCGGGAGCCGGGGAGGAGCAGTTCTTC,CASSQALAGAGEEQFF,TRBD2,-,TRBV4-1,TRBJ2-1
TGCGCCAGCAGCTTGGCCGGCAGGATTGATGAAAAACTGTTTTTT,CASSLAGRIDEKLFF,-,-,TRBV5-1,TRBJ1-4
TGTGCCAGTAGCGTCAGGTCCCAACAGCCCCAGCATTTT,CASSVRSQQPQHF,-,-,TRBV19,TRBJ1-5
TGCGCCAGCAGCCAAGAGGGACAGGGGGTTAGGGCTGAAGCTTTCTTT,CASSQEGQGVRAEAFF,TRBD1,-,TRBV4-1,TRBJ1-1
TGTGCCAGCAGCCCCCCCTCGAACACTGAAGCTTTCTTT,CASSPPSNTEAFF,-,-,TRBV13,TRBJ1-1
TGTGCCAGCAGCCCGACGACAGGGGCCGGCGGAGAGACCCAGTACTTC,CASSPTTGAGGETQYF,TRBD1,-,TRBV7-2,TRBJ2-5
TGTGCCAGCAGTTTGTTTCCTACTAACCCCACAGATACGCAGTATTTT,CASSLFPTNPTDTQYF,-,-,TRBV28,TRBJ2-3
TGTGCCAGCAAAGACCGACTAGGGCAGCCCCAGCATTTT,CASKDRLGQPQHF,-,-,TRBV27,TRBJ1-5
TGTGCCAGTAGTATAGCGGAGGGAGGGCCAGGAGAGCAGTACTTC,CASSIAEGGPGEQYF,TRBD2,-,TRBV19,TRBJ2-5
TGTGCCAGCAGCTTAGCGGGACTAGCGGTAAGCTCCTACAATGAGCAGTTCTTC,CASSLAGLAVSSYNEQFF,TRBD2,few,TRBV7-9,TRBJ2-1
TGTGCCAGCAGTAGGGGGCTCCAGAACACTGAAGCTTTCTTT,CASSRGLQNTEAFF,TRBD1,once,TRBV28,TRBJ1-1
TGTGCCAGCAGCTTGAGGACGGCAACCCCGACGGGGGCTTTCTTT,CASSLRTATPTGAFF,-,-,TRBV5-8,TRBJ1-1
TGCAGCGCCGGACAGGGGGCAAACTATGGCTACACCTTC,CSAGQGANYGYTF,TRBD1,-,TRBV29-1,TRBJ1-2
TGTGCCAGCTCACGTGCGGGGGGGGCCGGCGACGAGCAGTACTTC,CASSRAGGAGDEQYF,TRBD2,-,TRBV18,TRBJ2-7
TGTGCCAGCAGTGAGCCGGGACAGGGCATAGATACGCAGTATTTT,CASSEPGQGIDTQYF,TRBD1,medium-sized,TRBV6-4,TRBJ2-3
TGCGCCAGCAGCTTGAAGGGACTAGCGGGGCCGAACACCGGGGAGCTGTTTTTT,CASSLKGLAGPNTGELFF,TRBD2,-,TRBV5-1,TRBJ2-2
TGCGCCAGCAGACCTGGACAGGGAAATCTTGATTCACCCCTCCACTTT,CASRPGQGNLDSPLHF,TRBD1,-,TRBV5-1,TRBJ1-6
TGTGCCAGCAGCTTAGTTGGGACAGGGTTCCCCTACGAGCAGTACTTC,CASSLVGTGFPYEQYF,TRBD1,-,TRBV7-8,TRBJ2-7
TGCAGCGTTGCCCAGGGGCGCCACCCCTACGAGCAGTACTTC,CSVAQGRHPYEQYF,-,-,TRBV29-1,TRBJ2-7
TGTGCCAGCAGTGGGAGGTGGGGGGACCCACCGAGCGGCTACACCTTC,CASSGRWGDPPSGYTF,-,-,TRBV6-1,TRBJ1-2
TGTGCCAGCAGCTTAGAAAGTTGGGGGGAAAGGTACTTC,CASSLESWGERYF,-,-,TRBV11-2,TRBJ2-7
TGTGCCAGCGGCTCTGACAATGAGCAGTTCTTC,CASGSDNEQFF,-,-,TRBV2,TRBJ2-1
TGCGCCAGCAGCCAAGATTCGGGGAGGGGGGGCTCTGGAAACACCATATATTTT,CASSQDSGRGGSGNTIYF,-,-,TRBV4-1,TRBJ1-3
TGTGCCACCAGCAGGGAGGGCGGGGGCCTCAGCACAGATACGCAGTATTTT,CATSREGGGLSTDTQYF,-,-,TRBV15,TRBJ2-3
TGTGCCAGCAGCCCAAACCGGGAACCGAACTATGGCTACACCTTC,CASSPNREPNYGYTF,-,once,TRBV7-2,TRBJ1-2
TGTGCCAGCAGCGTAGGAACGGTAAACACCATATATTTT,CASSVGTVNTIYF,-,-,TRBV9,TRBJ1-3
TGTGCCAGCAGTGGTGTGCCCCAGGGGGCAGGGGAGCAGTACTTC,CASSGVPQGAGEQYF,TRBD1,-,TRBV2,TRBJ2-7
TGTGCCAGTACTTCCCTGACAGGCGATCAGCCCCAGCATTTT,CASTSLTGDQPQHF,-,-,TRBV19,TRBJ1-5
TGTGCCAGCAGCACCGGACAGGGCTATGGCTACACCTTC,CASSTGQGYGYTF,TRBD1,-,TRBV14,TRBJ1-2
TGTGCCAGCACCTTCCCCGGCACTGAAGCTTTCTTT,CASTFPGTEAFF,-,once,TRBV11-2,TRBJ1-1
TGTGCCAGCAGTCTCAGGGAAGGGCGGAATGAAAAACTGTTTTTT,CASSLREGRNEKLFF,-,-,TRBV28,TRBJ1-4
TGTGCCAGTAGTATCCCCCGAAGGGGGGGGCTGGGAGAGACCCAGTACTTC,CASSIPRRGGLGETQYF,-,-,TRBV19,TRBJ2-5
TGTGCCAGCAGCTTAGTTCTTGGGCAGGGGGAAGCTTTCTTT,CASSLVLGQGEAFF,-,-,TRBV7-8,TRBJ1-1
TGCGCCAGCAGCTTGGGACAGTACAATGAGCAGTTCTTC,CASSLGQYNEQFF,-,-,TRBV5-1,TRBJ2-1
TGCGCCAGCAGCCCGCGGCACCTTCACGAGCAGTACTTC,CASSPRHLHEQYF,-,-,TRBV5-1,TRBJ2-7